This T cell receptor (beta chain) came from a study of radiotherapy plus CTLA-4 blockade in lung cancer. Germline values: CDR1 SGHNT, CDR2 YYREEE (reference sequence). This CDR3 region has 15 residues. The study treated chemo-refractory metastatic non-small-cell lung cancer patients with focal radiation plus ipilimumab CTLA-4 blockade. This clone showed up just once. Antigen: not known. Its ends do not fully match the called genes, so a read error is possible. The sample holds other DNA sequences that translate to the same CDR3. TCRdb's copy holds only in-frame clones and misses some; the assay was immunoSEQ multiplex PCR. The sample includes approximately 38,000 clones, 80% to 90% of them seen just once. Findings and limits, study-wide: Radiotherapy plus ipilimumab was followed by expansion in blood of tumor-derived TCR clones. Response was reportedly best predicted by early blood T cell clone dynamics, with interferon-beta.

The chain joins TRBV5-4 to TRBJ1-2; TRBD1 is a possible D gene (5 bases). Sequencing was performed on peripheral blood, taken from a patient treated with radiotherapy plus ipilimumab. The TCR was taken from a human donor with non-small cell lung cancer whose response to radiotherapy plus ipilimumab could not be evaluated. CDR3 residues: CASSLASREAYGYTF. CDR3 DNA sequence: TGTGCCAGCAGCTTGGCGAGCAGGGAGGCCTATGGCTACACTTTC.